These T cell receptor beta chains were read from a single sample in a study of blood T cell repertoires in COVID-19. Method: immunoSEQ multiplex PCR; TCRdb's copy keeps in-frame clones and lacks some. The data contain 450,000 to 500,000 clones, 75% to 90% of them seen just once; the ten biggest clones take up around 0.7%. The material sequenced was PBMCs or T cells enriched from blood (not recorded which). The receptors here all came from a woman aged 18 to 35 who had recovered from COVID-19. The CDR3 runs from the conserved cysteine through the conserved F or W. D genes are given only for firm matches. The size field is filled for only some rows; it gives once, few, many or a size class.

D gene: TRBD1
clone size: few
J gene: TRBJ1-4
V gene: TRBV7-2
CDR3 DNA: TGTGCCAGCAGCTTTCAGGGGGCGGGGGAAAAACTGTTTTTT
CDR3 protein: CASSFQGAGEKLFF

D gene: .
clone size: .
J gene: TRBJ1-5
V gene: TRBV28
CDR3 DNA: TGTGCCAGCAGTTCATTAGCGGGAGTTGATCAGCCCCAGCATTTT
CDR3 protein: CASSSLAGVDQPQHF

D gene: .
clone size: .
J gene: TRBJ1-4
V gene: TRBV6-2/TRBV6-3
CDR3 DNA: TGTGCCAGCAGTTACGCGGGGGAAACTAATGAAAAACTGTTTTTT
CDR3 protein: CASSYAGETNEKLFF

D gene: .
clone size: .
J gene: TRBJ1-1
V gene: TRBV28
CDR3 DNA: TGTGCCAGCGGCTACAGGATCGAAGCTTTCTTT
CDR3 protein: CASGYRIEAFF

D gene: TRBD1
clone size: .
J gene: TRBJ2-3
V gene: TRBV6-2/TRBV6-3
CDR3 DNA: TGTGCCAGCAGTTTCGACAGGGTATCCGATACGCAGTATTTT
CDR3 protein: CASSFDRVSDTQYF

D gene: .
clone size: .
J gene: TRBJ1-3
V gene: TRBV2
CDR3 DNA: TGTGCCAGCAGTCAGACTGACTCTGGAAACACCATATATTTT
CDR3 protein: CASSQTDSGNTIYF

D gene: TRBD1
clone size: .
J gene: TRBJ1-1
V gene: TRBV6-6
CDR3 DNA: TGTGCCATGCGACAGGGGCGAATGAACACTGAAGCTTTCTTT
CDR3 protein: CAMRQGRMNTEAFF

D gene: TRBD2
clone size: .
J gene: TRBJ2-3
V gene: TRBV5-4
CDR3 DNA: TGTGCCAGCAGGGGTGGGACTAGCGGGGCGGATACGCAGTATTTT
CDR3 protein: CASRGGTSGADTQYF

D gene: .
clone size: .
J gene: TRBJ2-1
V gene: TRBV4-1
CDR3 DNA: TGCGCCAGCAGCCTCCCGTGGGGCGACAAATTCTTC
CDR3 protein: CASSLPWGDKFF

D gene: TRBD2
clone size: once
J gene: TRBJ2-3
V gene: TRBV9
CDR3 DNA: TGTGCCAGCAGCGTAGCTGGGGACTACATAACGGATACGCAGTATTTT
CDR3 protein: CASSVAGDYITDTQYF

D gene: .
clone size: .
J gene: TRBJ1-2
V gene: TRBV2
CDR3 DNA: TGTGCCAGCAGTGAAATTCGGGTCTATGGCTACACCTTC
CDR3 protein: CASSEIRVYGYTF

D gene: .
clone size: .
J gene: TRBJ1-2
V gene: TRBV7-2
CDR3 DNA: TGTGCCAGCAGCACAAGGGAGTCTCGACAGGTTCCCTATGGCTACACCTTC
CDR3 protein: CASSTRESRQVPYGYTF

D gene: TRBD1
clone size: .
J gene: TRBJ2-7
V gene: TRBV7-2
CDR3 DNA: TGTGCCAGCAGCTTAGCGGCAGGGGGCGCATTTTATGAGCAGTACTTC
CDR3 protein: CASSLAAGGAFYEQYF

D gene: TRBD1
clone size: .
J gene: TRBJ2-3
V gene: TRBV3-1/TRBV3-2
CDR3 DNA: TGTGCCAGCAGCCTGCACGAATGGGACAGGGTGGGAGATACGCAGTATTTT
CDR3 protein: CASSLHEWDRVGDTQYF

D gene: .
clone size: .
J gene: TRBJ2-5
V gene: TRBV12-2
CDR3 DNA: TGTGCAAGTCGCTTCACCGGGACAGGGTCGGAGACCCAGTACTTC
CDR3 protein: CASRFTGTGSETQYF

D gene: TRBD1
clone size: .
J gene: TRBJ1-2
V gene: TRBV19
CDR3 DNA: TGTGCCAGTAGTCAACGCGGACAGGGACGCTATGGCTACACCTTC
CDR3 protein: CASSQRGQGRYGYTF

D gene: .
clone size: once
J gene: TRBJ1-2
V gene: TRBV29-1
CDR3 DNA: TGCAGCGTTGGCGCGGAAGAAGGCTACACCTTC
CDR3 protein: CSVGAEEGYTF

D gene: .
clone size: .
J gene: TRBJ1-1
V gene: TRBV29-1
CDR3 DNA: TGCAGCGTTGCGTTACAGATGAACACTGAAGCTTTCTTT
CDR3 protein: CSVALQMNTEAFF

D gene: TRBD1
clone size: .
J gene: TRBJ1-6
V gene: TRBV5-1
CDR3 DNA: TGCGCCAGCAGCCTGGGACAGGGGGCGAGTAATTCACCCCTCCACTTT
CDR3 protein: CASSLGQGASNSPLHF

D gene: .
clone size: .
J gene: TRBJ2-1
V gene: TRBV5-5
CDR3 DNA: TGTGCCAGCAGCGTTAGGATTTTCTTAGGGGGCGCGGGAAATGAGCAGTTCTTC
CDR3 protein: CASSVRIFLGGAGNEQFF

D gene: .
clone size: .
J gene: TRBJ2-5
V gene: TRBV11-2
CDR3 DNA: TGTGCCAGCGCGGCTTCCCCGGGGGTCCAAGAGACCCAGTACTTC
CDR3 protein: CASAASPGVQETQYF

D gene: TRBD1
clone size: .
J gene: TRBJ1-2
V gene: TRBV19
CDR3 DNA: TGTGCCACCCAAGGGACAGGAACTGAAAACTATGGCTACACCTTC
CDR3 protein: CATQGTGTENYGYTF

D gene: TRBD1
clone size: .
J gene: TRBJ2-7
V gene: TRBV5-1
CDR3 DNA: TGCGCCAGCAGCTCCCGGGGACAGGTCTACGAGCAGTACTTC
CDR3 protein: CASSSRGQVYEQYF

D gene: TRBD1
clone size: .
J gene: TRBJ1-5
V gene: TRBV5-1
CDR3 DNA: TGCGCCAGCAGCTTGATGGGACAGGGCCATAGCAATCAGCCCCAGCATTTT
CDR3 protein: CASSLMGQGHSNQPQHF

D gene: .
clone size: .
J gene: TRBJ1-2
V gene: TRBV14
CDR3 DNA: TGTGCCAGCAGCCAAGCAGGATTTAACTATGGCTACACCTTC
CDR3 protein: CASSQAGFNYGYTF

D gene: .
clone size: .
J gene: TRBJ2-7
V gene: TRBV9
CDR3 DNA: TGTGCCAGCAGCGTAGGTGGGGGCCCCTACGAGCAGTACTTC
CDR3 protein: CASSVGGGPYEQYF